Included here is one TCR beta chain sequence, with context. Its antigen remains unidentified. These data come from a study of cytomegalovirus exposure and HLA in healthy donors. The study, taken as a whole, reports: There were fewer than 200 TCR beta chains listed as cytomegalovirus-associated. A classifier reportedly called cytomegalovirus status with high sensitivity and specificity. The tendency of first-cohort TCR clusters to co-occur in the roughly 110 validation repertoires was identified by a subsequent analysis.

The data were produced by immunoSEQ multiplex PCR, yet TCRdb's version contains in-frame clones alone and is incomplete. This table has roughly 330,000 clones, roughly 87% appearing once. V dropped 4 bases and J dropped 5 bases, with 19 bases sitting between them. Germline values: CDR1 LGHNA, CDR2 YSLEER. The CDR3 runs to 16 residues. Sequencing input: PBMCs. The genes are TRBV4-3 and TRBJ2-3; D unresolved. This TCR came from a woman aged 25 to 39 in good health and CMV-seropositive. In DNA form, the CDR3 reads TGCGCCAGCAGCCGATCCCCCGGTTCCTCCGGAGATACGCAGTATTTT. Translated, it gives CASSRSPGSSGDTQYF.